This TCR beta chain was retrieved from a study of shared clonotypes between healthy human individuals. Study at large: Each donor contributed plates that comprised three CD4 naive, three CD4 memory, two CD8 naive and one CD8 memory.

This clone was observed a few times. Germline CDR1 is SGHAT and CDR2 is FQNNGV. This CDR3 region has 14 residues. V shed 4 bases, J shed 5 bases, and the junction held 2 bases outside the gene matches. Using approximately 200 ng DNA, around 30,000 T cell genomes, the sorted-subset replicate PCRs were run. Sequencing was performed with immunoSEQ multiplex PCR; in TCRdb, only in-frame clones are kept and a portion is missing. The table shows 950,000 to 1,300,000 clones, with approximately 70% occurring only once. The chain couples TRBV11-2 to TRBJ2-1; TRBD1 aligns across 10 bases. Source material: memory CD4+ T cells sorted from blood. Documented subset: CD45RA-negative fraction. The clonotype comes from a man aged 18 to 30 in good health. This CDR3 reads CASSYGTGDNEQFF. DNA of the CDR3: TGTGCCAGCAGCTACGGGACAGGGGACAATGAGCAGTTCTTC.